This TCR beta chain was recorded in a study of T cell responses to AZD1222 COVID-19 vaccine listed by TCRdb under 2021. Regarding the research as a whole: A total of 230 or so trial participants underwent TCR sequencing, of whom 200 to 220 received two doses of AZD1222 and about 25 received two doses of the MenACWY control vaccine. Enrollment into the trials was organized by age into subgroups of 18-55, 56-69 and 70-plus years, and those subgroups contained roughly 150, 30 and 60 TCR-sequenced participants, respectively.

The paper as a whole reports these results and caveats: Only 5 to 7 AZD1222 recipients were SARS-CoV-2 seropositive at baseline, limiting conclusions about previously exposed vaccinees. Reportedly, almost half of the unique spike-specific TCRs recognized epitopes lying outside the regions that are mutated in the B.1.351 and B.1.1.7 variants. Participants were mostly white British and included more females than males, and it was suggested by the authors that clonal diversity may have been underestimated. Because no day 14 peak-response samples were available, repertoires were characterized only after the peak T cell response. CD4 TCRs associated with the vaccine covered the entire spike protein, and the dominant responses were in regions 160-218 and 743-854. In the small 56-69-year group, the increase in depth fell short of significance, most likely because of low power. After two AZD1222 doses, both the breadth and the depth of spike-specific TCRs were significantly higher than at day 0 and than in MenACWY recipients.

As concerns this clone: Its antigen is still unknown. Base qualities were left out, and no much larger clone turns up one base away.

The CDR3 regions of human TCRbeta chains were subjected to immunosequencing. As for the original processing: Repertoire TCRs were matched against a reference library of SARS-CoV-2-specific TCRs generated with the MIRA antigen-specificity platform. Breadth meant the fraction of unique TCRs that were SARS-CoV-2-associated, whereas depth meant the fraction of total T cells that were SARS-CoV-2-associated. Each spike-specific TCR was assigned to its reactive spike region and to a CD4 or CD8 class using the MIRA data. Log10-transformed breadth and depth values were compared by one-way ANOVA with Sidak's multiple comparisons tests. Here the immuneACCESS table is served through TCRdb, limited to in-frame sequences with V and J called. Missing clones are a known gap in these copies; in checked studies unresolved V genes cover under half, and the rest lacks a known reason. V and J calls and clone size come straight from that table; D and trimming were deduced from the DNA. A total of some 170,000 clones appear in this sample, 80% to 95% of them only once. 1.7% of the sample rests with the top ten.

This sample's time point label indicates: about 28 days (+/-7) after the second vaccine dose. AZD1222 recipients given second doses at about 4 weeks or at about 12 weeks were pooled, since spike-specific TCR depth and breadth were not found to differ between the two schedules. The vaccinee samples were drawn from two UK trials, COV001 and COV002, one of which was a single-blind randomized controlled phase 2/3 trial testing AZD1222 (ChAdOx1 nCoV-19) in healthy adults. For TCRbeta chain sequencing, PBMC samples from trial participants were taken at day 0 and at day 28 after the second dose. The CDR3 goes from the cysteine to the phenylalanine over 17 residues. The kept DNA is CDR3 alone, 51 bases in frame from the first base. From a lookup of the germline V gene, CDR1 and CDR2 are SGHRS and YFSETQ. From V the trimming removes 4 bases and from J it removes 3 bases, while the gene matches leave 14 bases of the junction unaccounted for.

The sequencing used peripheral blood, collected 28 days after the second AZD1222 dose. The chain was built from TRBV5-1 and TRBJ1-1; 8 bases in the middle match TRBD1. This TCR was sampled from an adult who received the AZD1222 COVID-19 vaccine. The sequenced DNA is TGCGCCAGCAGCACCCGAGGACAGGGCGCGAGGTACACTGAAGCTTTCTTT. Translated, this is CASSTRGQGARYTEAFF.